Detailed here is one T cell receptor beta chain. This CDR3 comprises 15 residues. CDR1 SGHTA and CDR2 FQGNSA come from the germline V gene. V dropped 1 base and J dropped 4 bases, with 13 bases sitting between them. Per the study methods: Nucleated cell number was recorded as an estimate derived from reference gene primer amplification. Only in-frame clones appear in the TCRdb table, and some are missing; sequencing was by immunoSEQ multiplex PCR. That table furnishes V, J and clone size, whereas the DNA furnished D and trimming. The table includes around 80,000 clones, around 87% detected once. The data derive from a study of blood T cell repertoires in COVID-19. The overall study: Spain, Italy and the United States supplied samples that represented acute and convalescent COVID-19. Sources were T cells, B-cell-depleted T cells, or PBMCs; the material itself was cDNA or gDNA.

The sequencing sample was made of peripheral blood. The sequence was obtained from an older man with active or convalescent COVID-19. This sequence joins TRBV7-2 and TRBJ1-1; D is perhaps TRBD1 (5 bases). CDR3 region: CASSLVRSGGTEAFF. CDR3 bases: TGTGCCAGCAGCTTAGTCAGAAGCGGGGGCACTGAAGCTTTCTTT. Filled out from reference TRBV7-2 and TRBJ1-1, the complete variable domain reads GAGVSQSPSNKVTEKGKDVELRCDPISGHTALYWYRQSLGQGLEFLIYFQGNSAPDKSGLPSDRFSAERTGGSVSTLTIQRTQQEDSAVYLCASSLVRSGGTEAFFGQGTRLTVV.